This TCR beta chain was obtained from a study of OX40 agonist ivuxolimab in advanced cancers. Data came from immunoSEQ multiplex PCR; TCRdb stores just in-frame clones and leaves some out. The table lists around 150,000 clones, less than 95% of them singletons. The length of the CDR3 is 15 residues. Germline lookup yields CDR1 SGHDT and CDR2 YYEEEE. V lost 4 bases to trimming and J lost 0 bases, with 10 bases between them. V usage is TRBV5-6 and J usage is TRBJ2-2; D not resolved. The clonotype comes from an adult with an advanced solid tumor such as melanoma, head and neck, liver or kidney cancer. Sequenced here: CD4+ or CD8+ T cells sorted from blood, sampled in a trial of the OX40 agonist ivuxolimab. In nucleotides, the CDR3 is TGTGCCAGCAGCCGGGTCCAAACGAACACCGGGGAGCTGTTTTTT. It translates to CASSRVQTNTGELFF.